Each of the 17 T cell receptor beta chains below was sequenced from the same sample in a study of T-cell reconstitution after alpha-beta-depleted transplantation in children. Library preparation (for TCRbeta) was performed with unique molecular identifiers. From the PCR reads, TCRdb called clonotypes with MiXCR, one entry per CDR3 protein. The sample consists of hundreds of thousands of distinct CDR3 sequences, over 9.5% of them appearing once. The starting material was PBMCs from the stem cell graft donor, obtained from the stem cell graft. Receptors were obtained from a human donor who donated a stem cell graft to a child with acute myeloid leukemia.

In this sample, this clonotype turned up many times. This chain connects TRBV20-1 to TRBJ2-3; TRBD1 agrees at 8 bases. The CDR3 has 14 amino acids. V dropped 6 bases and J dropped 0; count of bases not matched to a gene: 5. Germline V CDR1 and CDR2: DFQATT, SNEGSKA (reference sequence). CDR3 protein: CSARGLTSTDTQYF. The CDR3, as DNA: TGCAGTGCCAGGGGGCTAACTAGCACAGATACGCAGTATTTT.

The V gene is TRBV7-2, the J gene TRBJ2-5; D may be TRBD2 (6 bases). The V and J ends lost 1 base and 2 bases respectively, with 14 bases between them. The CDR3 runs 16 residues. The germline gives CDR1 SGHTA, CDR2 FQGNSA. The CDR3 DNA reads as TGTGCCAGCAGCTTAGAGGGGCGGGGCGGGCAAGAGACCCAGTACTTC. This translates into CASSLEGRGGQETQYF.

There are a few counts of this clonotype. CDR3 in DNA: TGCAGTGCTAGACCCCGGGACAGGCCTTCCTACGAGCAGTACTTC. Its translation: CSARPRDRPSYEQYF. The V and J genes are TRBV20-1 and TRBJ2-7, with TRBD1 identical over 8 bases. With 2 bases clipped from V and 1 base from J, the junction kept 7 bases outside the gene matches. CDR3 length: 15 residues. Germline-derived CDR1 and CDR2 are DFQATT and SNEGSKA (reference sequence).

The chain combines TRBV5-1 with TRBJ2-2; the match to TRBD2 covers 9 bases. After removal of 0 bases from V and 0 bases from J, the junction contained 3 bases not matched to a gene. CDR1 and CDR2 from the germline V gene are SGHRS and YFSETQ. The CDR3 length is 17 residues. The CDR3 here is CASSLEASGTNTGELFF. DNA of the CDR3: TGCGCCAGCAGCTTGGAGGCTAGCGGGACGAACACCGGGGAGCTGTTTTTT.

This clonotype has ten or more counts. The chain employs TRBV28 and TRBJ1-1; TRBD1 might be the D (5 bases). The CDR3 sequence is 14 residues long. The ends were cut back, 2 bases at V and 7 bases at J, with 14 bases in the middle. CDR1 MDHEN and CDR2 SYDVKM come from the germline V gene. The CDR3 region is CASSLNGGSGEAFF. CDR3 nucleotide sequence: TGTGCCAGCAGTTTAAATGGGGGATCCGGTGAAGCTTTCTTT.

This clonotype has only a few counts. CDR3 sequence: CASKLLGAREYEQFF. The CDR3 nucleotides are TGTGCCAGCAAGCTACTGGGGGCTAGAGAATATGAGCAGTTCTTC. V gene TRBV6-5 combines with J gene TRBJ2-1, with a possible D match to TRBD1 (6 bases). The CDR3 runs to 15 residues. Germline assignment: CDR1 MNHEY and CDR2 SVGAGI. V shed 7 bases and J shed 8 bases, with 21 bases lying between them.

J is TRBJ2-1 and V is TRBV7-3, with no clear D. The germline gives CDR1 SGHTA, CDR2 FQGTGA. V gave up 5 bases and J gave up 4 bases, with 12 bases separating them. The CDR3 is 14 amino acids. CDR3 loop: CASSPGPQYNEQFF. DNA for the CDR3: TGTGCCAGCAGCCCCGGGCCCCAGTACAATGAGCAGTTCTTC.

This clonotype appeared a few times. The genes are TRBV6-1 and TRBJ2-2; TRBD2 agrees at 11 bases. The CDR3 has 15 residues. Germline CDR1 reads MNHNS; CDR2 reads SASEGT. Trimming removed 5 bases from V and 8 bases from J; junction bases left unmatched: 7. CDR3 nucleotides: TGTGCCAGCAGTCTTAGCGGGAGGGCCAGGGGGGAGCTGTTTTTT. It codes for CASSLSGRARGELFF.

The CDR3 reads CAISNPGQGSYEQYF. CDR3 in DNA: TGTGCCATCAGTAATCCGGGACAGGGCTCCTACGAGCAGTACTTC. The chain couples TRBV10-3 to TRBJ2-7, with 9 bases fitting TRBD1. The CDR3 is 15 residues long. V lost 5 bases and J lost 0; bases outside the gene matches: 5. Germline-derived CDR1 and CDR2 are ENHRY and SYGVKD.

Regarding this clonotype: This clone may be a read error of a much larger clone one base away. The chain uses TRBV4-2 and TRBJ2-5; maybe TRBD1 (6 bases). CDR1 and CDR2 from the germline V gene are LGHNA and YNFKEQ. The CDR3 sequence is 17 residues long. The chain's CDR3 is CSSSQARDKRGTETQYF. In DNA, the CDR3 is TGTTCCAGCAGCCAAGCCAGGGACAAGAGGGGGACAGAGACCCAGTACTTC.

V usage is TRBV6-5 and J usage is TRBJ2-5; D possibly corresponds to TRBD1 (6 bases). The length of the CDR3 is 17 residues. Trimming cost V 1 base and J 5 bases, with 20 bases left between them. CDR1 MNHEY and CDR2 SVGAGI come from the germline V gene. CDR3 nucleotide sequence: TGTGCCAGCAGTTACTACCAGGGGTTAGATGGTGGGGAGACCCAGTACTTC. This codes for CASSYYQGLDGGETQYF.

This clonotype turned up a few times. DNA for the CDR3: TGTGCCACCAGCAGAGAGCTAGCGGGAGTCGGCCATGTAGATACGCAGTATTTT. Amino acids: CATSRELAGVGHVDTQYF. J is TRBJ2-3 and V is TRBV15; 10 bases align to TRBD2. The CDR3 runs to 18 residues. The germline CDR1 and CDR2 sequences are LNHNV and YYDKDF (reference sequence). Unmatched junction bases numbered 11, after V lost 0 bases and J lost 5 bases.

V gene TRBV6-5 combines with J gene TRBJ2-4, with D perhaps assigned TRBD1 or TRBD2 (5 bases each). This CDR3 is 18 amino acids long. The V end was cut by 0 bases, the J end by 3 bases, with 18 bases between. CDR1 is MNHEY, CDR2 SVGAGI, per germline. As DNA, the CDR3 is TGTGCCAGCAGTTACTCGAGTGCCTTGGGACGGAGCAAAAACATTCAGTACTTC. Amino acid sequence: CASSYSSALGRSKNIQYF.

This clonotype has ten or more counts. CDR3 sequence: CASSTRPSGPYNEQFF. Here the CDR3 DNA reads TGTGCCAGCAGCACACGACCTAGCGGGCCATACAATGAGCAGTTCTTC. The chain carries TRBV9 and TRBJ2-1; 8 bases line up with TRBD2. CDR1 and CDR2 (germline): SGDLS, YYNGEE. Trimming removed 4 bases from V and 4 bases from J; junction bases left unmatched: 10. The CDR3 is made up of 16 amino acids.

This clonotype was seen a handful of times. J is TRBJ2-5 and V is TRBV7-2; 11 bases map to TRBD2. With V trimmed by 7 bases and J by 4 bases, 11 bases remained unmatched. Germline-derived CDR1 and CDR2 are SGHTA and FQGNSA. This CDR3 contains 16 residues. Here the CDR3 DNA reads TGTGCCAGCACCCAGTCCTTTAGCGGGAGGGGAGAGACCCAGTACTTC. Amino acids: CASTQSFSGRGETQYF. The entire variable domain, with the rest obtained from reference TRBV7-2 and TRBJ2-5, is as follows: GAGVSQSPSNKVTEKGKDVELRCDPISGHTALYWYRQSLGQGLEFLIYFQGNSAPDKSGLPSDRFSAERTGGSVSTLTIQRTQQEDSAVYLCASTQSFSGRGETQYFGPGTRLLVL.

This clonotype was counted a few times. The J gene is TRBJ2-5, the V gene TRBV5-6; D uncertain. CDR3 length: 14 amino acids. The V end was cut by 0 bases, the J end by 4 bases, with 10 bases between. Germline V gene data show CDR1 as SGHDT and CDR2 as YYEEEE. CDR3 sequence reads: CASSLVNRRETQYF. Written as DNA, the CDR3 is TGTGCCAGCAGCTTGGTTAACCGCCGAGAGACCCAGTACTTC. The entire variable domain, with the rest obtained from reference TRBV5-6 and TRBJ2-5, is as follows: DAGVTQSPTHLIKTRGQQVTLRCSPKSGHDTVSWYQQALGQGPQFIFQYYEEEERQRGNFPDRFSGHQFPNYSSELNVNALLLGDSALYLCASSLVNRRETQYFGPGTRLLVL.

The chain links TRBV24-1 to TRBJ2-7; 11 nucleotides agree with TRBD2. This CDR3 has 15 amino acids. The V segment lost 5 bases and the J segment 6 bases; nucleotides outside the gene matches: 8. CDR1 and CDR2 (germline): KGHDR, SFDVKD. The CDR3 region has the DNA TGTGCCACCAGTGGTTCCGGGACTAGCGGACCCGAGCAGTACTTC. Amino acid sequence: CATSGSGTSGPEQYF.